This T cell receptor beta chain is drawn from a study of shared clonotypes between healthy human individuals. Original processing notes: Sequence data from immunoSEQ were junction-only and lacked quality scores; consequently, filtering differed. Some clones are missing from TCRdb's copy, which holds only in-frame ones; the method was immunoSEQ multiplex PCR. Clone size and V and J calls were adopted from that table, with D and trimming inferred from the DNA. The profile shows approximately 600,000 clones, approximately 95% of them singletons. Naive CD8 isolation took CD45RO-negative cells positively selected for CCR7 and excluded terminally differentiated effector memory CD45RA+ cells. Every one of the donors was a Caucasian adult that lived in Nashville, Tennessee. V was pared by 5 bases and J by 1 base, with 15 bases between. This CDR3 region has 16 residues. The germline V gene has CDR1 SEHNR and CDR2 FQNEAQ (reference sequence).

The chain is built from TRBV7-9 and TRBJ2-1; tentatively, D is TRBD2 (5 bases). Source material: naive CD8+ T cells sorted from blood. The sequence derives from a woman aged 25 to 39 in good health. The CDR3 loop reads CASSTPVGGSYNEQFF. In nucleotides, the CDR3 is TGTGCCAGCAGCACTCCCGTCGGAGGATCCTACAATGAGCAGTTCTTC.